This record concerns one T cell receptor (beta chain) sequence. Only a few counts were recorded for this clone. It lacks a known antigen. No much larger clone exists at a distance of one base, and base qualities are not known. At one collaborating source in Seattle, patients were enrolled during active infection and were followed longitudinally through the course of disease. Collaborating institutions collected whole blood in K2EDTA tubes following their own protocols. For TCRbeta analysis, collaborators shipped samples in one of three forms: frozen whole blood, isolated PBMCs, or DNA extracted from either of those sample types. The sample originates from a study of blood T cell repertoires in COVID-19 (dated by TCRdb to the early 2020s). General notes on the study: The collaborator samples originated in the United States, Italy and Spain and spanned the acute and convalescent phases of COVID-19. The prospective study material was composed of cDNA or gDNA derived from T cells, B-cell-depleted T cells, or PBMCs. Subjects who had been exposed to COVID-19, were actively infected with it, or had recovered from it provided the deeply sampled blood TCRbeta repertoires that made up the dataset. The repertoires were released in a freely available public database intended as a resource for research on the immune response to SARS-CoV-2. The samples were drawn from two sources: the first 160 participants of the ongoing ImmuneRACE study, and about 1,300 subjects contributed by 6 global collaborators. The sample metadata nearly always contained a de-identified subject ID, COVID-19 status, age in years and sex. Where available, HLA class I and class II types were taken from metadata supplied by the sample provider and were not determined by assay-based typing. Beyond this particular receptor, the publication reports: Clinical and demographic metadata were provided uncurated, with the amount varying by source and participant.

TCRbeta CDR3 regions were amplified from genomic DNA using the immunoSEQ Assay, a bias-controlled multiplex PCR. As for the authors' bioinformatics: Within the assay, amplification of reference gene primers was used to estimate how many nucleated cells each sample contained. Sequence reads were collapsed and filtered to measure the absolute abundance of every unique TCRbeta CDR3 rearrangement. For each sample, productive Simpson clonality was calculated by taking the square root of Simpson's diversity index across productive rearrangements. TCRdb took this table from immuneACCESS and kept in-frame rearrangements with V and J called. Such tables lack part of the clones; where checked against another copy, unresolved V genes explain under half of the gap, and the rest is unexplained. V and J calls and clone size are as listed in that table; D and trimming were resolved from the DNA. In this sample the table shows 250,000 to 350,000 clones, about 85% of which occur a single time. Jointly, the top ten make up around 1% of the sample.

Reading from cysteine to phenylalanine, the CDR3 counts 13 amino acids. The retained sequence is limited to the CDR3, 39 bases, with the frame set at the first base. V sheds 5 bases and J sheds 5 bases, leaving 10 bases between their ends. From the germline V gene, CDR1 is SGHAT and CDR2 is FQNNGV. Sequencing input: peripheral blood. The receptor was isolated from a human donor with COVID-19, enrolled during active disease. The donor label of this sample is uncertain. Recombination joined TRBV11-2 with TRBJ1-5, and perhaps TRBD1 as D gene, on 5 matching bases. The DNA sequence is TGTGCCAGCAGCCGGGGGTCCCATCAGCCCCAGCATTTT. Its amino acids are CASSRGSHQPQHF.